The entry that follows covers one T cell receptor (beta chain) sequence. This entry belongs to a study of blood T cell repertoires in COVID-19. Study details: Sources were T cells, B-cell-depleted T cells, or PBMCs; the material itself was cDNA or gDNA.

Germline V gene sequence: CDR1 KGHSH, CDR2 LQKENI. With 3 bases removed from V and 0 bases from J, the gap between germline ends came to 6 bases. The CDR3 consists of 14 residues. Sequencing used immunoSEQ multiplex PCR; TCRdb keeps in-frame clones, though not all of them. Of about 130,000 clones listed, around 85% are singletons. The V and J genes are TRBV18 and TRBJ1-5; no clear D. Sequencing was carried out using peripheral blood. The sequence came from a woman aged 80 or over with acute or convalescent COVID-19. For the CDR3, the DNA is TGTGCCAGCTCACCTAGCCATAGCAATCAGCCCCAGCATTTT. It encodes CASSPSHSNQPQHF. The complete variable domain, with remaining parts taken from reference TRBV18 and TRBJ1-5, reads NAGVMQNPRHLVRRRGQEARLRCSPMKGHSHVYWYRQLPEEGLKFMVYLQKENIIDESGMPKERFSAEFPKEGPSILRIQQVVRGDSAAYFCASSPSHSNQPQHFGDGTRLSIL.